This TCR beta chain was documented in a study of neurological immune-mediated disorders. Study-wide findings and caveats: The greatest degree of TCR clonal expansion was observed in HTLV-1-associated myelopathy, with the lowest in multiple sclerosis, below that of healthy controls.

CDR3 length: 16 residues. Looked up from germline, CDR1 is SGHRS and CDR2 is YFSETQ. V lost 0 bases, J lost 1 base, and 2 bases stayed unmatched. Every sequencing run generated in excess of 160 million TCR-beta sequences. These sequences covered 15-18 subjects. In TCRdb, the 5' RACE reads were re-called with MiXCR into one record per CDR3 protein. The profile shows fewer than 110,000 distinct CDR3 sequences, 10% to 11% of them singletons. Time point denoted: longitudinal time-point 3. This clonotype was detected ten times or more. The antigen is not known. Material for sequencing was PBMCs. This receptor was taken from a female donor with HTLV-1-associated myelopathy (HAM/TSP). The chain is built from TRBV5-1 and TRBJ2-3, with TRBD2 matching 10 bases. Written as DNA, the CDR3 is TGCGCCAGCAGCTTGGAGCTAGCGGGGGGCACAGATACGCAGTATTTT. Amino acid sequence: CASSLELAGGTDTQYF.